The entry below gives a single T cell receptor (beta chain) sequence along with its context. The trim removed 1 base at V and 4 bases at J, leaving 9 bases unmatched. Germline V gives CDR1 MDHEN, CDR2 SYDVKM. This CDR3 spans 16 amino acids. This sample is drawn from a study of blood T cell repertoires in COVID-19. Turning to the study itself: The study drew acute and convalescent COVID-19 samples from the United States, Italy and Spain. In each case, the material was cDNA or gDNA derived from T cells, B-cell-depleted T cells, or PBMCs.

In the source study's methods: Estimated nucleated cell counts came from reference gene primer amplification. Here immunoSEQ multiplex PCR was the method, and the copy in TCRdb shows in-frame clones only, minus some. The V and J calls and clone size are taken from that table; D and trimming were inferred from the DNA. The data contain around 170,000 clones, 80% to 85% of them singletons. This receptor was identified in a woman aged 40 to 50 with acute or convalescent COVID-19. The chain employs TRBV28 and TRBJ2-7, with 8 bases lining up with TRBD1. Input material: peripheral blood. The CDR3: CASSLSRAGGRYEQYF. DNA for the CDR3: TGTGCCAGCAGTTTATCGCGGGCAGGGGGCAGGTACGAGCAGTACTTC. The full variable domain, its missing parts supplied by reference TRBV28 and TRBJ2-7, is DVKVTQSSRYLVKRTGEKVFLECVQDMDHENMFWYRQDPGLGLRLIYFSYDVKMKEKGDIPEGYSVSREKKERFSLILESASTNQTSMYLCASSLSRAGGRYEQYFGPGTRLTVT.